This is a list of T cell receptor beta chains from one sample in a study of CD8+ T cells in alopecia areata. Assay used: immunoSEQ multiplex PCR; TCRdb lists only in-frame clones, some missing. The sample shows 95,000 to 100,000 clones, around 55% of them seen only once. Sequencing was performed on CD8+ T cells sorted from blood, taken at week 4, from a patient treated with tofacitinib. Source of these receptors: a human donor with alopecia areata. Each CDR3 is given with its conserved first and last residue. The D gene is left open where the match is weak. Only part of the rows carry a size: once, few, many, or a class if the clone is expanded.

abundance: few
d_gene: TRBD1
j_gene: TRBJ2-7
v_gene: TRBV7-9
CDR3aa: CASSSTLGTGIYEQYF
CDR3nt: TGTGCCAGCAGCTCAACCCTCGGGACAGGGATCTACGAGCAGTACTTC

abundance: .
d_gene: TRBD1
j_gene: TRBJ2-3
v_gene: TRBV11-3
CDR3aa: CASSDGQGITDTQYF
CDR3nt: TGTGCCAGCAGTGACGGACAGGGGATAACAGATACGCAGTATTTT

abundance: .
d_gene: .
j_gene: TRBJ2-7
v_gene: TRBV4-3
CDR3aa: CASSQDYRKFYYEQYF
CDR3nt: TGCGCCAGCAGCCAAGATTACCGAAAGTTCTACTACGAGCAGTACTTC

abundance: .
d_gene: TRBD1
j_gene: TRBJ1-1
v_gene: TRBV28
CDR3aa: CASSSPRQGGWTEAFF
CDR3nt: TGTGCCAGCAGTTCACCTCGACAGGGTGGTTGGACTGAAGCTTTCTTT

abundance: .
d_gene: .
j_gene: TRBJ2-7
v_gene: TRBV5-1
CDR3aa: CASRPPSSYEQYF
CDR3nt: TGCGCCAGCAGACCACCGAGCTCCTACGAGCAGTACTTC

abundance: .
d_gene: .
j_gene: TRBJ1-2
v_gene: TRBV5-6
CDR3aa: CASSFLIRRWNGYTF
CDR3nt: TGTGCCAGCAGCTTCCTCATCAGGAGGTGGAATGGCTACACCTTC

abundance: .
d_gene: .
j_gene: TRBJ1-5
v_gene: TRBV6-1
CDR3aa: CASSEALNQPQHF
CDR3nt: TGTGCCAGCAGTGAAGCTTTGAATCAGCCCCAGCATTTT

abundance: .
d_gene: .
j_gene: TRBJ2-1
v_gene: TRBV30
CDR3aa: CATNSGSYNEQFF
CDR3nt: TGTGCCACGAACTCCGGCTCCTACAATGAGCAGTTCTTC

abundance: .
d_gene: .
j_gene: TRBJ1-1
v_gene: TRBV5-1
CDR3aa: CASSLATYRDTEAFF
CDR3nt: TGCGCCAGCAGTCTCGCAACCTACAGGGACACTGAAGCTTTCTTT

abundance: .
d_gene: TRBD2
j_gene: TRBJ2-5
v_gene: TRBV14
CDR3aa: CASSPKREPETQYF
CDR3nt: TGTGCCAGCAGCCCAAAGCGGGAGCCAGAGACCCAGTACTTC

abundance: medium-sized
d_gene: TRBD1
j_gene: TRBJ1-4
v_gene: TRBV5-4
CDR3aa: CASSSKGAGEKLFF
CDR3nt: TGTGCCAGCAGCTCAAAGGGGGCCGGGGAAAAACTGTTTTTT

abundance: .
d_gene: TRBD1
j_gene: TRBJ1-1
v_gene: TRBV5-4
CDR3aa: CASRPGTGEIGTEAFF
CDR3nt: TGTGCCAGCAGACCCGGGACAGGGGAAATAGGCACTGAAGCTTTCTTT

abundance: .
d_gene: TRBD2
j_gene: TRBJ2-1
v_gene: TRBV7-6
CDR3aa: CASSSPGLATNEQFF
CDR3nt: TGTGCCAGCAGTTCACCGGGACTAGCGACCAATGAGCAGTTCTTC

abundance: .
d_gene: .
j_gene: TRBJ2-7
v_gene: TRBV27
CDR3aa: CASSRTEVRYFSYERQYF
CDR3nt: TGTGCCAGCAGCCGAACGGAGGTACGATACTTTTCCTACGAGCGGCAGTACTTC

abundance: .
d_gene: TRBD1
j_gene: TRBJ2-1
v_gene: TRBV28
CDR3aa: CASSLSLTGGPYNEQFF
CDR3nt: TGTGCCAGCAGTTTATCCTTGACAGGGGGGCCTTACAATGAGCAGTTCTTC

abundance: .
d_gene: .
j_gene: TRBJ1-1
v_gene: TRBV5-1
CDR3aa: CASSLGWTANTEAFF
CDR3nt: TGCGCCAGCAGCTTGGGATGGACAGCGAACACTGAAGCTTTCTTT

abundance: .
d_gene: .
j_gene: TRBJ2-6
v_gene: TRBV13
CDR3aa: CASSSPRYGGVGGANVLTF
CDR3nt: TGTGCCAGCAGCAGCCCCCGGTATGGGGGAGTAGGCGGGGCCAACGTCCTGACTTTC

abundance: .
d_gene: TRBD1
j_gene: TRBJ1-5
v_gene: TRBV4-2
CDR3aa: CASSQDSTGGNQPQHF
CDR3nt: TGTGCCAGCAGCCAAGATTCGACAGGGGGGAATCAGCCCCAGCATTTT

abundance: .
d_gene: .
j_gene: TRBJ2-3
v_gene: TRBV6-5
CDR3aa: CASSYGGGNTDTQYF
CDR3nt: TGTGCCAGCAGTTACGGTGGAGGGAACACAGATACGCAGTATTTT

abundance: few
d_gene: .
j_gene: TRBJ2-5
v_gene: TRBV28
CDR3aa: CASTVPRTQYF
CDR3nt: TGTGCCAGCACAGTCCCCAGGACCCAGTACTTC

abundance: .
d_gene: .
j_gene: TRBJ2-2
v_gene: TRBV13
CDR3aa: CASSLGPVNTGELFF
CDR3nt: TGTGCCAGCAGCTTGGGACCCGTGAACACCGGGGAGCTGTTTTTT

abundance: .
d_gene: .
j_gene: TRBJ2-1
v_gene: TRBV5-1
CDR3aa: CASSREDEQFF
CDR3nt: TGCGCCAGCAGCCGCGAGGATGAGCAGTTCTTC

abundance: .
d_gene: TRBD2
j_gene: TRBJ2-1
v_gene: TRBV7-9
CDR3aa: CASSLRLAGNNEQFF
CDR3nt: TGTGCCAGCAGCTTAAGGCTAGCGGGGAACAATGAGCAGTTCTTC

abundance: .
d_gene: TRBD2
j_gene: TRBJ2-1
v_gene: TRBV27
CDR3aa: CASSQTSGGDNEQFF
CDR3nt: TGTGCCAGCAGTCAGACTAGCGGGGGGGACAATGAGCAGTTCTTC

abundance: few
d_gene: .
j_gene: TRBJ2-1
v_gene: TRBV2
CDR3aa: CASRPAPYEQFF
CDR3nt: TGTGCCAGCAGACCTGCTCCCTATGAGCAGTTCTTC

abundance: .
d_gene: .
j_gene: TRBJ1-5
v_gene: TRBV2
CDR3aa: CASSEVGAANQPQHF
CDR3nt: TGTGCCAGCAGTGAAGTGGGGGCTGCCAATCAGCCCCAGCATTTT

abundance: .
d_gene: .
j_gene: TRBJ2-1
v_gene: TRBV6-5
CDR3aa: CASSYPGGRGEQFF
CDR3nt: TGTGCCAGCAGTTACCCCGGGGGCCGGGGTGAGCAGTTCTTC

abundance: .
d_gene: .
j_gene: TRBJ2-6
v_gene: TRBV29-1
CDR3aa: CSVDRGAGANVLTF
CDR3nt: TGCAGCGTTGACAGAGGGGCCGGGGCCAACGTCCTGACTTTC

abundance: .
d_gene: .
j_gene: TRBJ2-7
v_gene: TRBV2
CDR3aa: CATLGSHYEQYF
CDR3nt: TGTGCCACCCTCGGGAGCCATTACGAGCAGTACTTC

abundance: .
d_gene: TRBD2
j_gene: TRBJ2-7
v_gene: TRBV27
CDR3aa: CASSYKGGGAYEQYF
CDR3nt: TGTGCCAGCAGCTATAAGGGCGGGGGTGCCTACGAGCAGTACTTC

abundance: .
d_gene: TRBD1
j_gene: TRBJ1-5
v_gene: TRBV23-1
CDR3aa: CASSKTQDRGNQPQHF
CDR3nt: TGCGCCAGCAGCAAAACTCAGGACAGGGGCAATCAGCCCCAGCATTTT

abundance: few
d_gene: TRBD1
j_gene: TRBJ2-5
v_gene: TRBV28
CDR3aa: CASGSLGTEETQYF
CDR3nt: TGTGCCAGTGGGTCACTTGGGACAGAAGAGACCCAGTACTTC

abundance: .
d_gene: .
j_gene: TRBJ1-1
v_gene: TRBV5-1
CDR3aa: CASSGDRFEAFF
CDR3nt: TGCGCCAGCAGCGGGGACCGATTTGAAGCTTTCTTT

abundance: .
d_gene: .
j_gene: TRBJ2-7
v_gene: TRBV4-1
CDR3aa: CASSQESLVYYEQYF
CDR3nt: TGCGCCAGCAGCCAAGAAAGTCTAGTTTACTACGAGCAGTACTTC

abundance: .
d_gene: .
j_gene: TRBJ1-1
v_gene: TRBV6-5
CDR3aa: CASSYLGVTNTEAFF
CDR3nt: TGTGCCAGCAGTTACTTGGGGGTAACGAACACTGAAGCTTTCTTT

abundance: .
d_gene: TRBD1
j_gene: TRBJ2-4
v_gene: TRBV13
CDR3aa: CASSLQGATKNIQYF
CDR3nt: TGTGCCAGCAGCTTACAGGGGGCAACCAAAAACATTCAGTACTTC

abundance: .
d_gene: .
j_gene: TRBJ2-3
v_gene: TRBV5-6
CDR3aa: CASSLVGTEGTQYF
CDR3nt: TGTGCCAGCAGCTTGGTTGGCACGGAGGGGACGCAGTATTTT

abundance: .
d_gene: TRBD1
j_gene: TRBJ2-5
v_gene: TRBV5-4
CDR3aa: CASSQRTGVETQYF
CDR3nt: TGTGCCAGCAGCCAACGCACAGGGGTGGAGACCCAGTACTTC

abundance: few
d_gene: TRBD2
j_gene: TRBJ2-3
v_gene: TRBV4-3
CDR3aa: CASSQDGLAGVADTQYF
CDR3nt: TGCGCCAGCAGCCAAGACGGTCTAGCGGGGGTGGCAGATACGCAGTATTTT

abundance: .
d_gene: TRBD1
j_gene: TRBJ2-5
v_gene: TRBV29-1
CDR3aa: CSVTDRGETQYF
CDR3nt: TGCAGCGTAACAGACAGGGGGGAGACCCAGTACTTC

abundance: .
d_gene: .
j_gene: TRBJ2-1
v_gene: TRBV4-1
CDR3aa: CASGKGGGKNSYNEQFF
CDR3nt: TGCGCCAGCGGGAAAGGAGGGGGGAAGAATAGCTACAATGAGCAGTTCTTC

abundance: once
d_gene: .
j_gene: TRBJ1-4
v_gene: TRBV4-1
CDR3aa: CASSQYDGVGGEKLFF
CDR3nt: TGCGCCAGCAGCCAATATGATGGGGTCGGTGGTGAAAAACTGTTTTTT

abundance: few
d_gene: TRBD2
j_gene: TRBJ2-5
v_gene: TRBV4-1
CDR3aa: CASSQDPGGGKTQYF
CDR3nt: TGCGCCAGCAGCCAAGACCCGGGAGGCGGAAAGACCCAGTACTTC

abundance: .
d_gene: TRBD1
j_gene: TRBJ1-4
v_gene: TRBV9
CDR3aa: CASSVDPEGQVINEKLFF
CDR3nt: TGTGCCAGCAGCGTAGACCCTGAGGGACAGGTTATTAATGAAAAACTGTTTTTT

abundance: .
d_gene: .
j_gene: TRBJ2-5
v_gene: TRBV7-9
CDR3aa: CASSATDMGAFGETQYF
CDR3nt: TGTGCCAGCAGCGCCACGGATATGGGGGCTTTTGGGGAGACCCAGTACTTC

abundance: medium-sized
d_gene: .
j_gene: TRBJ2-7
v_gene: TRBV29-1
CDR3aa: CSVEYGEQYF
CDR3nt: TGCAGCGTTGAATACGGCGAGCAGTACTTC

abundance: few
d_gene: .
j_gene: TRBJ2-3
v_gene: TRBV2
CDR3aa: CASTYGGADTQYF
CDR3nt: TGTGCCAGCACCTACGGGGGAGCAGATACGCAGTATTTT

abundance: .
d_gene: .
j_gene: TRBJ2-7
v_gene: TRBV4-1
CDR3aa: CASSQEWGLLGEQYF
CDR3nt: TGCGCCAGCAGCCAAGAGTGGGGTCTCCTGGGGGAGCAGTACTTC

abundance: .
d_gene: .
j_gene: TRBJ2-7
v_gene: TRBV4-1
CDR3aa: CASSQSRVGYEQYF
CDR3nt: TGCGCCAGCAGCCAGTCCCGGGTAGGATACGAGCAGTACTTC

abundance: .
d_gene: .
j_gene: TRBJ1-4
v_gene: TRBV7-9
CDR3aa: CASSFYPEEKLFF
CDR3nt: TGTGCCAGCAGCTTCTACCCAGAAGAAAAACTGTTTTTT

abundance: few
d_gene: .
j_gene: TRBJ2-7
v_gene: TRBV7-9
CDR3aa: CASSSPSYEQYF
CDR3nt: TGTGCCAGCAGCTCTCCTTCCTACGAGCAGTACTTC

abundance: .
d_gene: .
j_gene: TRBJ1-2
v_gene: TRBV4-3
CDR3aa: CASSQEVNGQYGYTF
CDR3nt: TGCGCCAGCAGCCAAGAAGTAAATGGGCAGTATGGCTACACCTTC

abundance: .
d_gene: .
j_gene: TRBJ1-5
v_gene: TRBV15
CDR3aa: CATSRERGLSNQPQHF
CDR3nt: TGTGCCACCAGCAGAGAGAGGGGGTTAAGCAATCAGCCCCAGCATTTT

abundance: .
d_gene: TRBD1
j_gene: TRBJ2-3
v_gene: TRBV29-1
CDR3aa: CSVEDDRVLSTDTQYF
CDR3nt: TGCAGCGTTGAAGATGACAGGGTTCTTAGCACAGATACGCAGTATTTT